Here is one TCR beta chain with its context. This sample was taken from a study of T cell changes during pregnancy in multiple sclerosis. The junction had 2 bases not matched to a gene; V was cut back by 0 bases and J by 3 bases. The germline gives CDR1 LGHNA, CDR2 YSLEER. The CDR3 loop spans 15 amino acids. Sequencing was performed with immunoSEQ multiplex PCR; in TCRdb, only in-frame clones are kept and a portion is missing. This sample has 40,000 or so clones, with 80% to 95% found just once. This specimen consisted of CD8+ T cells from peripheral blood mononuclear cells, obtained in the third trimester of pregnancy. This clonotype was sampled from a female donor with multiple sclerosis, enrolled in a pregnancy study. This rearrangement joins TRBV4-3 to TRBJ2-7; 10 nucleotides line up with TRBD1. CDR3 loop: CASSQDRTGGYEQYF. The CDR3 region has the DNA TGCGCCAGCAGCCAAGACCGGACAGGGGGCTACGAGCAGTACTTC.